The sequence of this T cell receptor beta chain was determined in a study of PD-1 blockade in mismatch repair-deficient tumors. Study-level background: Patients had around 11 mismatch repair-deficient cancer types, all previously treated and progressing. Overall study results and limits: Rapid post-treatment expansion, then contraction, generally preceding radiologic response, marked tumor-resident clones.

Looked up from germline, CDR1 is LNHDA and CDR2 is SQIVND (reference sequence). This CDR3 is built from 16 residues. Here immunoSEQ multiplex PCR was the method, and the copy in TCRdb shows in-frame clones only, minus some. The repertoire holds 30,000 to 40,000 clones, with around 80% as singletons. Note on this clone: Its antigen remains unknown.

The sample here was PBMCs, taken approximately 6 weeks after starting pembrolizumab. This chain uses TRBV19 with TRBJ2-3; 8 bases agree with TRBD2. The clonotype was recovered from an adult with mismatch repair-deficient cancer. CDR3 amino acids: CASRLAHRTRTDTQYF. CDR3 nucleotides: TGTGCTTCTCGACTAGCGCACCGGACACGCACAGATACGCAGTATTTT.